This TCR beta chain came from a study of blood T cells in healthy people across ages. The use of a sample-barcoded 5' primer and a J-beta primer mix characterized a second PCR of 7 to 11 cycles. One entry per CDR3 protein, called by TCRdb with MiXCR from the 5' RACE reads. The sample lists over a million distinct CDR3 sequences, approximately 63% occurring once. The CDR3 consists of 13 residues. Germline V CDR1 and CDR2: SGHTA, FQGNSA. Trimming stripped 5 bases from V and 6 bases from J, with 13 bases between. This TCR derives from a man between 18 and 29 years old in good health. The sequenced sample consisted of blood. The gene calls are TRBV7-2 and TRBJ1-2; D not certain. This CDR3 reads CASSNAGSNGYTF. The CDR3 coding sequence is TGTGCCAGCAGCAACGCCGGGAGCAATGGCTACACCTTC. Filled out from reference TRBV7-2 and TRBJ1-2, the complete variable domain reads GAGVSQSPSNKVTEKGKDVELRCDPISGHTALYWYRQSLGQGLEFLIYFQGNSAPDKSGLPSDRFSAERTGGSVSTLTIQRTQQEDSAVYLCASSNAGSNGYTFGSGTRLTVV.